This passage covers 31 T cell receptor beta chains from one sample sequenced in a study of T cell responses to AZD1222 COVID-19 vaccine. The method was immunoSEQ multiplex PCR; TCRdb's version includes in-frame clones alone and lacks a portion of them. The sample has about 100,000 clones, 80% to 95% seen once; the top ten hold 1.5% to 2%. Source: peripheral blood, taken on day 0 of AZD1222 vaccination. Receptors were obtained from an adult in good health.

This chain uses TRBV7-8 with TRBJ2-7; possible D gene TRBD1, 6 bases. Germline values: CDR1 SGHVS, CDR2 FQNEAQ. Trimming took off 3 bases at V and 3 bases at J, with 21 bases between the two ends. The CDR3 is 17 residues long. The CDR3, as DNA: TGTGCCAGCAGCTTGGTGGGCAGGACAGTGAATAACTACGAGCAGTACTTC. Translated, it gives CASSLVGRTVNNYEQYF.

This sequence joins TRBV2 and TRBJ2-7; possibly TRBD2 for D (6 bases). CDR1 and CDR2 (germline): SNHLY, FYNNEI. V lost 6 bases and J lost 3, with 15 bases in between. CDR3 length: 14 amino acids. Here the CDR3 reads CASRGGEAYYEQYF. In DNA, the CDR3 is TGTGCCAGCAGGGGGGGAGAAGCTTACTACGAGCAGTACTTC.

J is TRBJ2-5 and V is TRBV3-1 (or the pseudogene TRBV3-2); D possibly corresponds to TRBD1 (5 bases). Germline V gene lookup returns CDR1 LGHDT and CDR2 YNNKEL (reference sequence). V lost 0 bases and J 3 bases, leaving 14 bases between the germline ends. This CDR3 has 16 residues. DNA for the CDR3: TGTGCCAGCAGCCAAGATCCTAGGGCAGGGAAAGAGACCCAGTACTTC. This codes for CASSQDPRAGKETQYF.

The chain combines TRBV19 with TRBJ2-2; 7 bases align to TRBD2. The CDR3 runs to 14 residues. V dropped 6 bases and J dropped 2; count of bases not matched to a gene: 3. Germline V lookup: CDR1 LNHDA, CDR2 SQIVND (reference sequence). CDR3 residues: CASRSGINTGELFF. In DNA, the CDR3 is TGTGCCAGTAGAAGCGGGATCAACACCGGGGAGCTGTTTTTT.

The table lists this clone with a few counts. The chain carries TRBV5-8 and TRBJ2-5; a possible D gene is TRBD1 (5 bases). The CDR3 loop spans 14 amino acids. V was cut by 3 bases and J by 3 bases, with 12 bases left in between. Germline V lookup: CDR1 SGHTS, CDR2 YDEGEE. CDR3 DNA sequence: TGTGCCAGCAGCTCGATAACAGGAAAAGAGACCCAGTACTTC. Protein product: CASSSITGKETQYF.

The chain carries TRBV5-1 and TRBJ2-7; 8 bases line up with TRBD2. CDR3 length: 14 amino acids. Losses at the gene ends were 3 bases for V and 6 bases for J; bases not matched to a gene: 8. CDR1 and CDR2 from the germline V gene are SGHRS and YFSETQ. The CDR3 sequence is CASSSSGTSGEQYF. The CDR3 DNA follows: TGCGCCAGCAGCTCGTCCGGGACTAGTGGCGAGCAGTACTTC.

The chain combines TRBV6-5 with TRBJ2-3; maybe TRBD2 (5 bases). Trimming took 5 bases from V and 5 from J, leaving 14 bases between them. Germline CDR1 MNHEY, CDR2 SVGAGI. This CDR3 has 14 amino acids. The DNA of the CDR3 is TGTGCCAGCAGTCCCCCCGGCCGGGGAGATACGCAGTATTTT. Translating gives CASSPPGRGDTQYF.

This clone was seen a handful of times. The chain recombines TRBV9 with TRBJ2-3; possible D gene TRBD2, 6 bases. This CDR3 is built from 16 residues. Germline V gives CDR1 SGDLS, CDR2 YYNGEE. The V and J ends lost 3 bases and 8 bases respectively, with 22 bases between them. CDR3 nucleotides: TGTGCCAGCAGCGCCGGGCTAGCGCCCCGATATGGTACGCAGTATTTT. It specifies CASSAGLAPRYGTQYF.

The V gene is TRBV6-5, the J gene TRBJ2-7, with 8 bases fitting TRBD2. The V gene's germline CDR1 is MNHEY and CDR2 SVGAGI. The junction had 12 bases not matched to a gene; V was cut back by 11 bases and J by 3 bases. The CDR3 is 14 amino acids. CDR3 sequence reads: CALKGGAGVYEQYF. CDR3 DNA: TGTGCCTTAAAGGGCGGAGCGGGGGTCTACGAGCAGTACTTC.

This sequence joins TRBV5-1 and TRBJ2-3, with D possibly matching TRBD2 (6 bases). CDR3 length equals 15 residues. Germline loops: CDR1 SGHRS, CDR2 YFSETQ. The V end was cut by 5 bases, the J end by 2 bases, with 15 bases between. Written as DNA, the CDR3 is TGCGCCAGCAGTATGACGGGAGACCTCACAGATACGCAGTATTTT. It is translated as CASSMTGDLTDTQYF. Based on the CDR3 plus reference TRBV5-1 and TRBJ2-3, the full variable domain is KAGVTQTPRYLIKTRGQQVTLSCSPISGHRSVSWYQQTPGQGLQFLFEYFSETQRNKGNFPGRFSGRQFSNSRSEMNVSTLELGDSALYLCASSMTGDLTDTQYFGPGTRLTVL.

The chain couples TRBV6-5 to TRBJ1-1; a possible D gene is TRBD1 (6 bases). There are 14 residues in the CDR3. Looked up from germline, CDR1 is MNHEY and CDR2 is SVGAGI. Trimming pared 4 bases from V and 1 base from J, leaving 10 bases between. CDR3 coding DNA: TGTGCCAGCAGTTTCCGGGGGCGGAACACTGAAGCTTTCTTT. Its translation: CASSFRGRNTEAFF.

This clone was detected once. The CDR3: CASKLEARSEAFF. The CDR3 DNA reads as TGTGCCAGCAAACTTGAGGCTAGGTCTGAAGCTTTCTTT. The chain uses TRBV28 and TRBJ1-1; unclear D gene. V gave up 7 bases and J gave up 6 bases, with 15 bases separating them. CDR1 and CDR2 (germline): MDHEN, SYDVKM. The CDR3 has 13 residues.

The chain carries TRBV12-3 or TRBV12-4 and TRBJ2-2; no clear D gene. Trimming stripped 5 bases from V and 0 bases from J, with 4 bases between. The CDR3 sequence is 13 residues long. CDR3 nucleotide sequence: TGTGCCAGCAGTCAAACGAACACCGGGGAGCTGTTTTTT. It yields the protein CASSQTNTGELFF.

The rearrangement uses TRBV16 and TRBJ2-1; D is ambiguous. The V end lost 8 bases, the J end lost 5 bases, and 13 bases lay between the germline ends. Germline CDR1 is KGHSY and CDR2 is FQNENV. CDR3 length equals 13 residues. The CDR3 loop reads CASHGRNNNEQFF. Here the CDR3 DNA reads TGTGCCAGCCACGGGCGGAATAACAATGAGCAGTTCTTC.

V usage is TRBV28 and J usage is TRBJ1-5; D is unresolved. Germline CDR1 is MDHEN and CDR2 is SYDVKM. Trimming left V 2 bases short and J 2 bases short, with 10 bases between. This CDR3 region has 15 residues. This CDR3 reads CASSLPSLGNQPQHF. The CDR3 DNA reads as TGTGCCAGCAGTTTACCTTCCCTTGGCAATCAGCCCCAGCATTTT.

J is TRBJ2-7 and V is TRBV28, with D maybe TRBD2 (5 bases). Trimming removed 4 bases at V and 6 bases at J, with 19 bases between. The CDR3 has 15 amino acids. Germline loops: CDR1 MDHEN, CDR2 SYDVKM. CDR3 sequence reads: CASSSDEEGSLEQYF. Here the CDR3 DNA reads TGTGCCAGCAGTTCTGACGAAGAAGGGAGCCTCGAGCAGTACTTC.

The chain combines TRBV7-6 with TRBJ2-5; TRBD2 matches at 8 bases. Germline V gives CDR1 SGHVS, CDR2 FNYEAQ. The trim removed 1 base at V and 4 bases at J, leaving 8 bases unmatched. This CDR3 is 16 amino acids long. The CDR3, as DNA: TGTGCCAGCAGCTTAGAATCGGGAGGGCCGCGAGAGACCCAGTACTTC. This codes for CASSLESGGPRETQYF.

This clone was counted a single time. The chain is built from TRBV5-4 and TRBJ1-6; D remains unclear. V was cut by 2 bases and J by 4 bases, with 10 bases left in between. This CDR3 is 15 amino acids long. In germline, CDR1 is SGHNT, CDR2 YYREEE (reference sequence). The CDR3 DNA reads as TGTGCCAGCAGCTTCGCGGGAGATTATAATTCACCCCTCCACTTT. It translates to CASSFAGDYNSPLHF.

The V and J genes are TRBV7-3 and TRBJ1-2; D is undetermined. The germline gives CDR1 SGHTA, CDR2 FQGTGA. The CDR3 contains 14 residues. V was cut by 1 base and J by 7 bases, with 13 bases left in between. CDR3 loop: CASSLKGTMAGYTF. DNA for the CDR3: TGTGCCAGCAGCTTAAAAGGAACCATGGCTGGCTACACCTTC.

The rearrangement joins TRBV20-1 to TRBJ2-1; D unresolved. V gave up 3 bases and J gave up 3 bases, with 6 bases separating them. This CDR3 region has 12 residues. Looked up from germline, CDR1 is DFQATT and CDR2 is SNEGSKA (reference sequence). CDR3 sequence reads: CSASPDYNEQFF. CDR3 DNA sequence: TGCAGTGCTAGTCCCGACTACAATGAGCAGTTCTTC.

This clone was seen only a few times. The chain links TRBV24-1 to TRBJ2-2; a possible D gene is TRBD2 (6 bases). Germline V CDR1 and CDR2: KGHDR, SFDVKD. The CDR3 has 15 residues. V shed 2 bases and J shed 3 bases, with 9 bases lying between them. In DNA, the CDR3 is TGTGCCACCAGTGATTATAAGCGGGACACCGGGGAGCTGTTTTTT. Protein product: CATSDYKRDTGELFF.

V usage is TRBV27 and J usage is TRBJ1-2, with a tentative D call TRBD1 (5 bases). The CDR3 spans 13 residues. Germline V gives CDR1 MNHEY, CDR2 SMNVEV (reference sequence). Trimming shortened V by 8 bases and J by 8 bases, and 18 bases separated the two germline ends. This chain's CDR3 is CASPCPGVKGYTF. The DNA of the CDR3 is TGTGCCAGCCCCTGTCCGGGGGTGAAGGGCTACACCTTC.

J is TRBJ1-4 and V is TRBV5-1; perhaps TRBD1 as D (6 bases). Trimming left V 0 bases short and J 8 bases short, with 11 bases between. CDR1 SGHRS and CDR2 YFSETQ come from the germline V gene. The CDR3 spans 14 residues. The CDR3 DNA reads TGCGCCAGCAGCTTGGAACAGGGAGGCGAAAAACTGTTTTTT. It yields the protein CASSLEQGGEKLFF.

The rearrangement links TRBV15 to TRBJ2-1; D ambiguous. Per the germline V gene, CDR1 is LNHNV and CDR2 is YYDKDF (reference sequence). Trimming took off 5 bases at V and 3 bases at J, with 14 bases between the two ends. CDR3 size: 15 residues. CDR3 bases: TGTGCCACCAGCGATATAGCCCCTGGCTACAATGAGCAGTTCTTC. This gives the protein CATSDIAPGYNEQFF.

CDR3 DNA: TGTGCCAGCAGCCAAATGGGCGGAGAGACCCAGTACTTC. Amino acids: CASSQMGGETQYF. This chain connects TRBV3-1 (or the pseudogene TRBV3-2) to TRBJ2-5; no definite D call. Per germline, CDR1 LGHDT and CDR2 YNNKEL (reference sequence). The V end was cut by 2 bases, the J end by 4 bases, with 8 bases between. The CDR3 is 13 amino acids.

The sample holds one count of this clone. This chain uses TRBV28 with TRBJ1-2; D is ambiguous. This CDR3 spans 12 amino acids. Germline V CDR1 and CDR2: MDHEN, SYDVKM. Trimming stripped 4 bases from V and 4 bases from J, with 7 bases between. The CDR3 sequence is CASSSRTYGYTF. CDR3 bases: TGTGCCAGCAGTTCCCGGACCTATGGCTACACCTTC.

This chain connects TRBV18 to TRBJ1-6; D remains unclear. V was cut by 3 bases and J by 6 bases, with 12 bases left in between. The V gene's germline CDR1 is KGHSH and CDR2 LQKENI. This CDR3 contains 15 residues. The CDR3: CASSPSTAINSPLHF. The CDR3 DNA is TGTGCCAGCTCACCTAGCACGGCGATTAATTCACCCCTCCACTTT.

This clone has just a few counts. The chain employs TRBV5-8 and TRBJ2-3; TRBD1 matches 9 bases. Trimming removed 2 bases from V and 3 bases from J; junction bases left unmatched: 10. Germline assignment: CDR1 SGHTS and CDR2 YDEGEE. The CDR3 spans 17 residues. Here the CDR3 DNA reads TGTGCCAGCAGCTTATACGAGACAGGGGGATCAACAGATACGCAGTATTTT. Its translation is CASSLYETGGSTDTQYF.

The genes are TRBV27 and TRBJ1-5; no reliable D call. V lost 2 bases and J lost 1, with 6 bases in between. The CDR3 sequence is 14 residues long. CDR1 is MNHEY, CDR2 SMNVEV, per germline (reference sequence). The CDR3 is CASSLVSSNQPQHF. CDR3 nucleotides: TGTGCCAGCAGTTTAGTATCCAGCAATCAGCCCCAGCATTTT.

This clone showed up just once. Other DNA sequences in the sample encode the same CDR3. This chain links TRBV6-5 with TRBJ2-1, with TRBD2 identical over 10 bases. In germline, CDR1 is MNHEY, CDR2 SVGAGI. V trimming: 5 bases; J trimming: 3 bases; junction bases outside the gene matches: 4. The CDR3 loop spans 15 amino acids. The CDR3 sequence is CASSRTSGNYNEQFF. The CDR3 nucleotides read TGTGCCAGCAGTCGGACTAGCGGTAACTACAATGAGCAGTTCTTC.

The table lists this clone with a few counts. The CDR3 DNA reads as TGTGCCAGCAGGCAGGGACAGGGGACTTCACCCCTCCACTTT. This translates into CASRQGQGTSPLHF. The V and J genes are TRBV27 and TRBJ1-6, with 10 bases fitting TRBD1. V lost 6 bases, J lost 9 bases, and 5 bases stayed unmatched. In germline, CDR1 is MNHEY, CDR2 SMNVEV (reference sequence). This CDR3 comprises 14 residues.